Sequencing of this T cell receptor (beta chain) was carried out in a study of vaccination effects on CD4 cells after COVID-19. Data came from immunoSEQ multiplex PCR; TCRdb stores just in-frame clones and leaves some out. The sample holds around 50,000 clones, approximately 70% seen once. Having been cultured for roughly 11 days, the cells underwent CD4+ T cell isolation. Previously uninfected by SARS-CoV-2, the vaccine recipients also showed negative nucleocapsid antibodies. Points on this clone: Its antigen is as yet unknown.

The J segment lost 0 bases and the V segment lost 4 bases, leaving 5 bases of the junction unmatched. In germline, CDR1 is SGHNT, CDR2 YYREEE (reference sequence). This CDR3 contains 16 residues. The specimen was CD4+ T cells from PBMCs cultured without peptide, collected before COVID-19 vaccination. The chain is built from TRBV5-4 and TRBJ2-3; 10 bases match TRBD2. The sequence derives from a human donor who received a COVID-19 vaccine. CDR3 bases: TGTGCCAGCAGCCTCGGACTAGCGGCTAGCACAGATACGCAGTATTTT. This translates into CASSLGLAASTDTQYF.